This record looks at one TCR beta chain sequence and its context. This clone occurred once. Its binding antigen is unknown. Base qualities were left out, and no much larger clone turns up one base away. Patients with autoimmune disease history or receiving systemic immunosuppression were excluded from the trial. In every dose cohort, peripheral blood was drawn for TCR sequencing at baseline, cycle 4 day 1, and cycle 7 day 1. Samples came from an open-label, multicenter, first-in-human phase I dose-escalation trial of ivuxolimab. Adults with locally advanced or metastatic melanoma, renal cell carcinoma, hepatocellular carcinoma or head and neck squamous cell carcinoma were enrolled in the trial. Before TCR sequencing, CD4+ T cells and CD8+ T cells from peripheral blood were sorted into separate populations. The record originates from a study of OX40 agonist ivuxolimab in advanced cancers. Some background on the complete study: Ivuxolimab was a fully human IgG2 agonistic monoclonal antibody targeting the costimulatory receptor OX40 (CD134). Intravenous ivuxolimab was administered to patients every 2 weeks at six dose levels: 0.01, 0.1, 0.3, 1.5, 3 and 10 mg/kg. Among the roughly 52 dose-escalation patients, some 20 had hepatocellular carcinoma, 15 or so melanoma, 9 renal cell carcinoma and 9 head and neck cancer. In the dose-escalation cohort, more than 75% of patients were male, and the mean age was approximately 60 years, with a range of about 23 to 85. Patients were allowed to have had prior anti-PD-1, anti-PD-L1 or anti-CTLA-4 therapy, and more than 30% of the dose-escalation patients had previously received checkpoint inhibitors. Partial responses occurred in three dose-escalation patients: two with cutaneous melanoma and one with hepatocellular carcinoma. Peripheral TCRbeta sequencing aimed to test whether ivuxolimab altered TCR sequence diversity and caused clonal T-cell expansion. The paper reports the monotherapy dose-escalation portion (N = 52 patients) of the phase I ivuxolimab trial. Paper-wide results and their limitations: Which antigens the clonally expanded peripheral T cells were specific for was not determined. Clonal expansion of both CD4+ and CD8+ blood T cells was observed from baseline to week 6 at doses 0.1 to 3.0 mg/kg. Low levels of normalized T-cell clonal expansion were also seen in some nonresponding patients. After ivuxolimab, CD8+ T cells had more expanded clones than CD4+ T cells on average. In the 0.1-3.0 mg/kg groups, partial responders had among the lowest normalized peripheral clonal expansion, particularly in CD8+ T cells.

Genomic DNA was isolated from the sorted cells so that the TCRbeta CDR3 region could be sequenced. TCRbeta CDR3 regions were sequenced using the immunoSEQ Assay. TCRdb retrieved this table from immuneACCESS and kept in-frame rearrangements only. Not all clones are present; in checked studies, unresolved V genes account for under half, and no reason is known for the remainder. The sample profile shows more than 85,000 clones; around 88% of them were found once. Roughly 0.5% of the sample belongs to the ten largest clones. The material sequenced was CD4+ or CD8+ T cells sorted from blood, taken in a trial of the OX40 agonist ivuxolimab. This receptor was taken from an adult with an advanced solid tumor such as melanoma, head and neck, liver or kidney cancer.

The DNA sequence follows: TGTGCCAGCAGGACTAAGGGGGCGAGGGGGCATGGCTACACCTTC. Its product reads: CASRTKGARGHGYTF. This receptor chain uses TRBV6-5 and TRBJ1-2; TRBD1 matches 7 bases in the middle. From the cysteine up to the phenylalanine, the CDR3 has a length of 15 residues. The only DNA kept is the CDR3, 45 bases in frame from the first base. For this chain, trimming is 6 bases at the V end and 6 bases at the J end, and the number of junction bases without a gene match is 13. The germline V gene supplies CDR1 MNHEY and CDR2 SVGAGI.